What follows are 3 T cell receptor beta chains derived from one specimen sequenced in a study of T cells in Graves' hyperthyroidism and ophthalmopathy. RNA transcripts served as the template for amplifying TCR beta CDR3 regions. HTBI primers were employed in a first-round RT-PCR of the TCR CDR3. TCRdb called the multiplex PCR reads again in MiXCR, with one record for every CDR3 protein. Of some 600,000 distinct CDR3 sequences listed, about 15% are singletons. Sequenced material: blood. The receptors derive from a woman aged 25 to 39 with Graves' hyperthyroidism that later progressed to Graves' ophthalmopathy.

V is TRBV4-1 and J is TRBJ2-1; TRBD2 agrees at 11 bases. Germline V gene lookup returns CDR1 MGHRA and CDR2 YSYEKL. The CDR3 extends over 17 amino acids. After removal of 1 base from V and 7 bases from J, the junction contained 9 bases not matched to a gene. The CDR3 reads CASSQAVTSGVGNEQFF. As DNA, the CDR3 is TGCGCCAGCAGCCAAGCGGTGACTAGCGGGGTTGGGAATGAGCAGTTCTTC.

The chain combines TRBV27 with TRBJ2-7; D is undetermined. The CDR3 has 14 amino acids. The germline gives CDR1 MNHEY, CDR2 SMNVEV (reference sequence). Deletions cut 3 bases from V and 6 bases from J, with 15 bases between. This chain's CDR3 is CASSFRLLGGEQYF. CDR3 DNA sequence: TGTGCCAGCAGTTTCCGCCTTTTAGGTGGCGAGCAGTACTTC.

This clonotype was recorded many times. The chain's CDR3 is CASSGQDLAKNIQYF. The DNA for the CDR3 is TGTGCCAGCAGCGGACAGGACCTAGCCAAAAACATTCAGTACTTC. This rearrangement joins TRBV6-1 to TRBJ2-4; 7 positions agree with TRBD1. The CDR3 totals 15 residues. Per the germline V gene, CDR1 is MNHNS and CDR2 is SASEGT. Trimming cost V 6 bases and J 0 bases; bases outside gene matches: 5.